This paragraph reports one TCR beta chain. Its target is unknown. This CDR3 spans 11 amino acids. Germline loops: CDR1 SQVTM, CDR2 ANQGSEA. V was cut by 6 bases and J by 6 bases, with 12 bases left in between. This record belongs to a study of cytomegalovirus exposure and HLA in healthy donors. Study-wide findings and caveats: There was a cluster of highly shared sequence variants that was likely a sequencing artifact. Most CMV-associated TCR beta chains were later found to appear HLA-restricted.

The PCR was carried out with 60 Vbeta primers and 13 Jbeta primers. Generated by immunoSEQ multiplex PCR, the TCRdb table keeps only in-frame clones and is missing some. The table includes around 140,000 clones, roughly 70% detected once. This sequence was found in a man aged 50 to 59 in good health and CMV-seropositive. The sample consisted of PBMCs. This rearrangement joins TRBV29-1 to TRBJ2-7, with a possible D match to TRBD1 (5 bases). The CDR3 sequence: CSVLQGTEQYF. CDR3 nucleotide sequence: TGCAGCGTCCTCCAGGGTACCGAGCAGTACTTC.